Below, 15 T cell receptor beta chains from the same sample are listed, as sequenced in a study of T cells after yellow fever vaccination. MiXCR, applied by TCRdb to the 5' RACE reads, yields one record per CDR3 protein. The table lists 500,000 to 650,000 distinct CDR3 sequences, about 12% of them singletons, with 15% in the top ten. This specimen was PBMCs, taken on the day of the yellow fever booster vaccination. The source of these receptors is a man younger than 40 who received the YFV17D yellow fever vaccine.

The chain has TRBV19 and TRBJ2-5; a possible D gene is TRBD1 (8 bases). Germline CDR1 LNHDA, CDR2 SQIVND (reference sequence). The germline V and J ends were trimmed by 4 bases and 1 base, with 13 bases remaining between them. The CDR3 has 15 residues. CDR3 nucleotides: TGTGCCAGTAGTAACAGGGGGGGCGGCCAAGAGACCCAGTACTTC. Amino acid sequence: CASSNRGGGQETQYF.

The J gene is TRBJ2-7, the V gene TRBV5-1, with 8 bases lining up with TRBD2. With V trimmed by 0 bases and J by 3 bases, 14 bases remained unmatched. CDR3 length equals 18 residues. CDR1 is SGHRS and CDR2 is YFSETQ in the germline V gene. The CDR3 nucleotides read TGCGCCAGCAGCTTGGTGACAGGCGGCGAGCGGGAGAGCTACGAGCAGTACTTC. It encodes CASSLVTGGERESYEQYF. The full variable domain, in which reference TRBV5-1 and TRBJ2-7 provide the parts outside the CDR3, is KAGVTQTPRYLIKTRGQQVTLSCSPISGHRSVSWYQQTPGQGLQFLFEYFSETQRNKGNFPGRFSGRQFSNSRSEMNVSTLELGDSALYLCASSLVTGGERESYEQYFGPGTRLTVT.

V and J are TRBV13 and TRBJ2-1, with unresolved D. Trimming removed 5 bases from V and 7 bases from J, with 18 bases in between. CDR1 and CDR2 from the germline V gene are PRHDT and FYEKMQ (reference sequence). The length of the CDR3 is 15 residues. The chain's CDR3 is CASSPRGRTINEQFF. DNA of the CDR3: TGTGCCAGCAGCCCACGCGGCCGGACGATAAATGAGCAGTTCTTC.

This chain joins TRBV15 and TRBJ1-5; no definite D call. There are 13 residues in the CDR3. CDR1 and CDR2 (germline): LNHNV, YYDKDF (reference sequence). V was shortened by 4 bases and J by 4 bases, with 8 bases between the two germline ends. This CDR3 is CATSKGGNQPQHF. The CDR3 bases are TGTGCCACCAGCAAGGGTGGGAATCAGCCCCAGCATTTT.

This clonotype was observed a few times. The chain joins TRBV6-2 or TRBV6-3 to TRBJ2-7; D is perhaps TRBD1 (5 bases). Per germline, CDR1 MNHEY and CDR2 SVGEGT. Trimming removed 8 bases at V and 4 bases at J, with 12 bases between. The CDR3 spans 12 residues. Here the CDR3 reads CASPQGAYEQYF. The CDR3 bases are TGTGCCAGCCCCCAAGGGGCTTACGAGCAGTACTTC.

This clonotype was recorded a few times. The V gene is TRBV6-5, the J gene TRBJ2-7; D is unresolved. The CDR3 runs to 13 residues. V lost 0 bases and J lost 4, with 7 bases in between. Looked up from germline, CDR1 is MNHEY and CDR2 is SVGAGI. The DNA for the CDR3 is TGTGCCAGCAGTTACTCTTTACAGTACGAGCAGTACTTC. It codes for CASSYSLQYEQYF.

The V gene is TRBV30, the J gene TRBJ2-4; 8 nucleotides agree with TRBD2. Per the germline V gene, CDR1 is GTSNPN and CDR2 is SVGIG (reference sequence). The CDR3 spans 17 residues. V was clipped by 2 bases and J by 3 bases; unmatched bases: 12. The CDR3 nucleotides read TGTGCCTGGAGTATCCCTCGCGGTAGCGGGAACAAAAACATTCAGTACTTC. Translating gives CAWSIPRGSGNKNIQYF.

This sequence joins TRBV6-5 and TRBJ2-1; 10 bases match TRBD2. Germline values: CDR1 MNHEY, CDR2 SVGAGI. CDR3 length: 17 residues. The V gene end was trimmed by 3 bases and the J gene end by 5 bases; junction bases not matched to a gene: 10. The CDR3, as DNA: TGTGCCAGCAGTTATAGGGCTAGCGGGAGTTGGGACAATGAGCAGTTCTTC. Protein: CASSYRASGSWDNEQFF.

This rearrangement joins TRBV6-2 or TRBV6-3 to TRBJ2-5; tentatively, D is TRBD1 (5 bases). Germline V gene sequence: CDR1 MNHEY, CDR2 SVGEGT. The V end lost 0 bases, the J end lost 4 bases, and 18 bases lay between the germline ends. CDR3 size: 17 residues. CDR3 DNA sequence: TGTGCCAGCAGTTACTCGGCGACCAGGGTGCAGAGAGAGACCCAGTACTTC. Its protein product is CASSYSATRVQRETQYF.

This clonotype was observed a handful of times. The gene calls are TRBV5-1 and TRBJ2-3, with D unresolved. Germline V lookup: CDR1 SGHRS, CDR2 YFSETQ. Deletions cut 0 bases from V and 6 bases from J, with 8 bases between. The CDR3 is 13 residues long. This CDR3 is CASSLAQEDTQYF. The CDR3 nucleotides read TGCGCCAGCAGCTTGGCCCAAGAGGATACGCAGTATTTT.

This clonotype was detected a few times. This chain links TRBV20-1 with TRBJ1-6; D remains ambiguous. V lost 0 bases and J 8 bases, leaving 8 bases between the germline ends. This CDR3 spans 13 amino acids. In germline, CDR1 is DFQATT, CDR2 SNEGSKA (reference sequence). The CDR3 reads CSARDTPYSPLHF. The CDR3 bases are TGCAGTGCTAGAGATACACCGTATTCACCCCTCCACTTT.

The chain uses TRBV29-1 and TRBJ2-6, with unresolved D. CDR3 length: 13 amino acids. The germline V gene encodes CDR1 SQVTM and CDR2 ANQGSEA. V lost 7 bases, J lost 2 bases, and 9 bases lay in between. CDR3 sequence reads: CSATVTGANVLTF. CDR3 nucleotide sequence: TGCAGCGCTACAGTGACTGGGGCCAACGTCCTGACTTTC.

The chain joins TRBV24-1 to TRBJ2-1, with D perhaps TRBD2 (5 bases). Trimming left V 4 bases short and J 5 bases short, with 8 bases between. CDR1 is KGHDR, CDR2 SFDVKD, per germline. The CDR3 extends over 13 amino acids. The CDR3 region is CATSDPGNNEQFF. CDR3 in DNA: TGTGCCACCAGTGACCCCGGGAACAATGAGCAGTTCTTC.

In this sample, this clonotype turned up many times. The chain combines TRBV5-1 with TRBJ2-1; TRBD2 might be the D (5 bases). Germline V CDR1 and CDR2: SGHRS, YFSETQ. Trimming took 0 bases from V and 0 from J, leaving 10 bases between them. The CDR3 contains 16 residues. CDR3 sequence reads: CASSLGSGSSYNEQFF. Written as DNA, the CDR3 is TGCGCCAGCAGCTTGGGAAGCGGCAGCTCCTACAATGAGCAGTTCTTC.

The chain joins TRBV12-3 or TRBV12-4 to TRBJ2-3; TRBD2 matches 8 bases. The CDR3 length is 14 residues. The V segment lost 6 bases and the J segment 6 bases; nucleotides outside the gene matches: 8. CDR3 sequence: CASRPGLGSDTQYF. CDR3 sequence (DNA): TGTGCCAGCAGACCGGGACTAGGATCTGATACGCAGTATTTT.